What follows are 8 T cell receptor beta chains derived from one specimen sequenced in a study of CD8+ T cells in alopecia areata. Once RNA had been extracted, it was reverse transcribed into cDNA to act as the sequencing template. Assay used: immunoSEQ multiplex PCR; TCRdb lists only in-frame clones, some missing. There are some 180,000 clones in the sample; 56% occur only once, and roughly 5% lies in the top ten. The sample consisted of CD8+ T cells sorted from blood. The receptors were gathered from a human donor in good health.

The chain couples TRBV4-1 to TRBJ2-3; D might be TRBD1 (5 bases). The ends were cut back, 4 bases at V and 0 bases at J, with 8 bases in the middle. CDR1 is MGHRA, CDR2 YSYEKL, per germline. The CDR3 loop spans 14 amino acids. The CDR3 here is CASSRGGSTDTQYF. For the CDR3, the DNA is TGCGCCAGCAGCCGGGGCGGAAGCACAGATACGCAGTATTTT.

This clone has more than one count but fewer than ten. Other nucleotide sequences in the sample specify the same CDR3. The chain couples TRBV7-9 to TRBJ1-1, with a tentative D call TRBD1 (5 bases). V gave up 2 bases and J gave up 6 bases, with 7 bases separating them. CDR3 length: 12 amino acids. Germline CDR1 reads SEHNR; CDR2 reads FQNEAQ (reference sequence). This CDR3 reads CASSLSRAEAFF. CDR3 DNA: TGTGCCAGCAGCTTAAGCAGGGCTGAAGCTTTCTTT.

The V gene is TRBV7-6, the J gene TRBJ1-5; D gene ambiguous. The germline V gene has CDR1 SGHVS and CDR2 FNYEAQ. Trimming left V 5 bases short and J 0 bases short, with 11 bases between. The CDR3 loop spans 15 amino acids. CDR3 nucleotide sequence: TGTGCCAGCAGCCCGGAACCATATAGCAATCAGCCCCAGCATTTT. This translates into CASSPEPYSNQPQHF.

The V gene is TRBV29-1, the J gene TRBJ2-7, with TRBD2 identical over 9 bases. This CDR3 contains 15 residues. V shed 7 bases, J shed 2 bases, and the junction held 12 bases outside the gene matches. Germline CDR1 SQVTM, CDR2 ANQGSEA. This chain's CDR3 is CSGLGLAGGTYEQYF. Written as DNA, the CDR3 is TGCAGCGGGCTGGGTTTGGCGGGGGGGACCTACGAGCAGTACTTC.

The chain carries TRBV29-1 and TRBJ2-1; D ambiguous. Looked up from germline, CDR1 is SQVTM and CDR2 is ANQGSEA. V was clipped by 4 bases and J by 10 bases, with 2 bases between them. CDR3 length: 8 residues. The CDR3 coding sequence is TGCAGCGTTGGGGAGCAGTTCTTC. Its protein product is CSVGEQFF.

V gene TRBV27 combines with J gene TRBJ2-3; 8 bases agree with TRBD2. The CDR3 runs 17 residues. V trimming: 0 bases; J trimming: 4 bases; junction bases outside the gene matches: 9. Germline CDR1 and CDR2: MNHEY and SMNVEV (reference sequence). DNA of the CDR3: TGTGCCAGCAGTTTATCGTCAGGGCGGGGGGCAGCAGATACGCAGTATTTT. Translated, it gives CASSLSSGRGAADTQYF.

Only a few counts were recorded for this clone. The CDR3 coding sequence is TGTGCCAGCAGCTTAAATGGCGACGAGCAGTACTTC. Translating gives CASSLNGDEQYF. The V call is TRBV11-2, the J call TRBJ2-7; no clear D. The V gene's germline CDR1 is SGHAT and CDR2 FQNNGV. The CDR3 is made up of 12 amino acids. Trimming took 2 bases from V and 5 from J, leaving 7 bases between them.

V is TRBV11-2 and J is TRBJ2-7; no clear D. V dropped 4 bases and J dropped 4 bases, with 14 bases sitting between them. Germline V CDR1 and CDR2: SGHAT, FQNNGV. This CDR3 spans 14 amino acids. The CDR3 sequence is CASSSPQDGYEQYF. In nucleotides, the CDR3 is TGTGCCAGCAGCTCCCCCCAAGACGGATACGAGCAGTACTTC.